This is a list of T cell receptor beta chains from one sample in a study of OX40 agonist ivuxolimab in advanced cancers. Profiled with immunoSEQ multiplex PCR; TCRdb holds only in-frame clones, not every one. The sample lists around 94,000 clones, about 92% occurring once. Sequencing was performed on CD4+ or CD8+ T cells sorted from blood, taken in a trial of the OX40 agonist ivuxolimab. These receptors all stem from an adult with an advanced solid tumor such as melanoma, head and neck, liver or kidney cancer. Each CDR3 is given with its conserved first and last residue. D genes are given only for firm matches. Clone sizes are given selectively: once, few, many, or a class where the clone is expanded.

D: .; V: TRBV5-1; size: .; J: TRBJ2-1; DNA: TGCGCCAGCAGCAACAACCGCCAGGGCTTCAGTCCCAATGAGCAGTTCTTC; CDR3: CASSNNRQGFSPNEQFF
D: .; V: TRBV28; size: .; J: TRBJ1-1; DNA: TGTGCCAGCAGTTCGAGGACAGCACTGAACACTGAAGCTTTCTTT; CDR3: CASSSRTALNTEAFF
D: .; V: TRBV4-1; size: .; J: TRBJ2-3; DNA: TGCGCCAGCAGCCAAGATCTGGTCACAGATACGCAGTATTTT; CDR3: CASSQDLVTDTQYF
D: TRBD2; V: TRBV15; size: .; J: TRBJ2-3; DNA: TGTGCCACCAGCATCCGGGCGGGGGGTGGCACAGATACGCAGTATTTT; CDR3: CATSIRAGGGTDTQYF
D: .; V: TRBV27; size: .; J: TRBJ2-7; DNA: TGTGCCAGCAGTTTGTGGGGACCTTCCTACGAGCAGTACTTC; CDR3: CASSLWGPSYEQYF
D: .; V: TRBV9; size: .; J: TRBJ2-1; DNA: TGTGCCAGCAGCCACAACTCCTTGGAGCAGTTCTTC; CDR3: CASSHNSLEQFF
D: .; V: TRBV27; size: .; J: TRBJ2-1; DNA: TGTGCCAGCAGTTTGCCAGGCTCCTACAATGAGCAGTTCTTC; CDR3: CASSLPGSYNEQFF
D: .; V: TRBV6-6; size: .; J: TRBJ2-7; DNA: TGTGCCAGCAGCGTCAGGCCATTTGCGACTACCTACGAGCAGTACTTC; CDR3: CASSVRPFATTYEQYF
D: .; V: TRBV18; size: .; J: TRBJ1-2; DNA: TGTGCCAGCTCACCACCACAACGGGACGGAGCTGGAGCTTTGGATGGCTACACCTTC; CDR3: CASSPPQRDGAGALDGYTF
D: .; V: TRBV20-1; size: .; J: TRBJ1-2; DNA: TGCAGTGCCCTAATCTATGGCTACACCTTC; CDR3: CSALIYGYTF
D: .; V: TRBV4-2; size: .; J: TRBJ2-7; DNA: TGTGCCAGCAGCCAAGGGAACTCCCAAGGGGGTCTATACGAGCAGTACTTC; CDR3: CASSQGNSQGGLYEQYF
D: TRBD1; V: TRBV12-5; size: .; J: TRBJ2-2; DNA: TGTGCTAGTGGTTTGGCGACAGGGATCACCGGGGAGCTGTTTTTT; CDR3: CASGLATGITGELFF
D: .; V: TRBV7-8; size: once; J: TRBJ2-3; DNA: TGTGCCAGCAGCTTAGCGCGCACAGATACGCAGTATTTT; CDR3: CASSLARTDTQYF
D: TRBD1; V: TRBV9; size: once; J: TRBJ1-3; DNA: TGTGCCAGCAGCGTAACAGGGGTCCTCTCTGGAAACACCATATATTTT; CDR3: CASSVTGVLSGNTIYF
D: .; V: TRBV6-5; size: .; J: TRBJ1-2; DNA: TGTGCCAGCAGTTACTCGGCCGGGGAAGGGGGCTACACCTTC; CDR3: CASSYSAGEGGYTF
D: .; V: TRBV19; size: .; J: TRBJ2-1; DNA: TGTGCCAGTAGCCGGTACGAGCAACACAATGAGCAGTTCTTC; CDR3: CASSRYEQHNEQFF
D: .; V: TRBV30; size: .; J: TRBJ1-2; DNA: TGTGCCTGGACCCGAGGATATGACCTCTATGGCTACACCTTC; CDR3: CAWTRGYDLYGYTF
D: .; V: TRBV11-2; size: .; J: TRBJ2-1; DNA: TGTGCCAGCAGCTACGGGGAGGCGGACTACAATGAGCAGTTCTTC; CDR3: CASSYGEADYNEQFF
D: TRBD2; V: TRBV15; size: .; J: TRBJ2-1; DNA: TGTGCCACCAGCAGAGCTCCCAGGCTGCCTAGCGGAGACAATGAGCAGTTCTTC; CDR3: CATSRAPRLPSGDNEQFF
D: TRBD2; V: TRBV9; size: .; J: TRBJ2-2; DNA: TGTGCCAGCAGCGTACTTAAAGCGGGGGGCCCGAACACCGGGGAGCTGTTTTTT; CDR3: CASSVLKAGGPNTGELFF
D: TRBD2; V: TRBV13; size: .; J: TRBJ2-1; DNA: TGTGCCAGCAGCTTCCGACTAGCGGGAGTCACTGAGCAGTTCTTC; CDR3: CASSFRLAGVTEQFF
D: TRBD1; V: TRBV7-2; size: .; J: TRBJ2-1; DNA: TGTGCCAGCAGCTTCGGGACAGGGCCCTACAATGAGCAGTTCTTC; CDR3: CASSFGTGPYNEQFF
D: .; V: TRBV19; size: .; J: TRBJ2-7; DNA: TGTGCCAGTGGGGCCGGGACATCTTCCTACGAGCAGTACTTC; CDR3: CASGAGTSSYEQYF
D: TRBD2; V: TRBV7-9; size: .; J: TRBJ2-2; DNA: TGTGCCAGCAGCTTACCGGGACTAGCGGGAGGGCCGAGCGGGGAGCTGTTTTTT; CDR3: CASSLPGLAGGPSGELFF
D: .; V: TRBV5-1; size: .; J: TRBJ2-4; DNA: TGCGCCAGCAGCTTGGAGGGTAGGAACATTCAGTACTTC; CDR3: CASSLEGRNIQYF
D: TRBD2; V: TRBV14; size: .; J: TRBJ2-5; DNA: TGTGCCAGCAGCCAAGGACTAGGGAGGGCAGAGACCCAGTACTTC; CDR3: CASSQGLGRAETQYF
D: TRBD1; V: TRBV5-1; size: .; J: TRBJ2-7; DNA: TGCGCCAGCAGCTTGGTGGGACAGGGGGCGGACGAGCAGTACTTC; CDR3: CASSLVGQGADEQYF
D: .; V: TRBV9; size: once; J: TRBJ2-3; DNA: TGTGCCAGCAGCTTCACATACGGAGCCACAGATACGCAGTATTTT; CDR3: CASSFTYGATDTQYF
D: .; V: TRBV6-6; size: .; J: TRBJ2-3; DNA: TGTGCCAGCAGTTCCTTAGCGGATACGCAGTATTTT; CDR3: CASSSLADTQYF
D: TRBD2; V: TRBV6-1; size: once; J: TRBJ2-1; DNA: TGTGCCACCTTGACTAGCCGAAACAATGAGCAGTTCTTC; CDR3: CATLTSRNNEQFF
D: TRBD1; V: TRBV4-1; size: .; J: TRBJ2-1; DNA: TGCGCCAGCAGCCAAGTGGGCGGGACGGGACAGGGCTACAATGAGCAGTTCTTC; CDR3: CASSQVGGTGQGYNEQFF
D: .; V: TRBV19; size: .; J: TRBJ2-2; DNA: TGTGCCAGTACCACAGGGCGGAACACCGGGGAGCTGTTTTTT; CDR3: CASTTGRNTGELFF
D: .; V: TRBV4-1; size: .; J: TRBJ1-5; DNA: TGCGCCAGCAGCCAAGTTATGGCGGCGAATCAGCCCCAGCATTTT; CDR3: CASSQVMAANQPQHF
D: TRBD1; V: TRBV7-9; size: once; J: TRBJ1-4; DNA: TGTGCCAGCAGCTCGGACAGGGGTGATGAAAAACTGTTTTTT; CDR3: CASSSDRGDEKLFF
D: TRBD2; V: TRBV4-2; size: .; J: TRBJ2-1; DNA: TGTGCCAGCAGCCCCGGGACTATGGTATACAATGAGCAGTTCTTC; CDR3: CASSPGTMVYNEQFF
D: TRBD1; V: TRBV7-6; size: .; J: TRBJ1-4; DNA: TGTGCCAGCAGCTTAGATAGCGCAGGGGGCGTCGGATTTGAAAAACTGTTTTTT; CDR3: CASSLDSAGGVGFEKLFF
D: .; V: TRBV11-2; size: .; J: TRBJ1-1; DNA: TGTGCCAGCAGCTCACCGAGACATCTGAACACTGAAGCTTTCTTT; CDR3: CASSSPRHLNTEAFF
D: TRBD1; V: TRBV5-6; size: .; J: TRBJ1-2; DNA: TGTGCCAGCAGCGAACCTCGGGGACAGTTTACTAACTATGGCTACACCTTC; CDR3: CASSEPRGQFTNYGYTF
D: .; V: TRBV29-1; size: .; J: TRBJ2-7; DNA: TGCAGCGTTGGACCGACCTCCTACGAGCAGTACTTC; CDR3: CSVGPTSYEQYF
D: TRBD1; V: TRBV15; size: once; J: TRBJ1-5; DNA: TGTGCCACCAGCAGAGGTCAGGGGGCCACTCAGCCCCAGCATTTT; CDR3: CATSRGQGATQPQHF
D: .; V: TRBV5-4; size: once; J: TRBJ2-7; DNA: TGTGCCAGCAGCTCCCGGGACCTCTCCTACGAGCAGTACTTC; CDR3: CASSSRDLSYEQYF
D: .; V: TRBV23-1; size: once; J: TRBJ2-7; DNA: TGCGCCAGCAGAAATCTCAACAGGGGGGGTGAGCAGTACTTC; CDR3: CASRNLNRGGEQYF
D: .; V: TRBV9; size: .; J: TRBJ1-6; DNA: TGTGCCAGCAGCGTAGGTCAGGCGAATTCACCCCTCCACTTT; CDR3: CASSVGQANSPLHF
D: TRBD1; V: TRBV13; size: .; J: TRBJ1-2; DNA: TGTGCCAGCAGCTTAGTTCCGGGGGACAGGGTGAATGGCTACACCTTC; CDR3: CASSLVPGDRVNGYTF
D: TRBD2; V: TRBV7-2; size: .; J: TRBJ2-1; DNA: TGTGCCAGCAGCTTAGTATATAGCGGGGAAAACAATGAGCAGTTCTTC; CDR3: CASSLVYSGENNEQFF
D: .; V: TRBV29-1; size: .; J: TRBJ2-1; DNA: TGCAGCGTTGAAGATTTAGCAACTACGGGCGATGAGCAGTTCTTC; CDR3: CSVEDLATTGDEQFF
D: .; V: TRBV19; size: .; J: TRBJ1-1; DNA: TGTGCCAGTAGTAGGGGGGGCACTGAAGCTTTCTTT; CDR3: CASSRGGTEAFF
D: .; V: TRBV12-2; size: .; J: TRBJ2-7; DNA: TGTGCAAGTCGCTTAGGGGCCGGGACGCAGACGACCTACGAGCAGTACTTC; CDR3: CASRLGAGTQTTYEQYF
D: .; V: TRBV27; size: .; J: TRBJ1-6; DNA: TGTGCCAGCAGGCACGGCAGTGATAATTCACCCCTCCACTTT; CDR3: CASRHGSDNSPLHF
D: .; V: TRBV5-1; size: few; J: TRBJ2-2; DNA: TGCGCCAGCAGTCCTTTAACCACTCCGGGCACCGGGGAGCTGTTTTTT; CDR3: CASSPLTTPGTGELFF
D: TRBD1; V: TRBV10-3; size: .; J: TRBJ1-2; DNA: TGTGCCATCAGTGTTCCCGGACAGGGATCTTATGGCTACACCTTC; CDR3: CAISVPGQGSYGYTF
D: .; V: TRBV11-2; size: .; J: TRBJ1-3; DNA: TGTGCCAGCAGCCCCTTAATAACTGGAAACACCATATATTTT; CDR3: CASSPLITGNTIYF
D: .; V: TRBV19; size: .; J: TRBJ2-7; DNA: TGTGCCAGTAGTATCTCAGCTACCTACGAGCAGTACTTC; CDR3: CASSISATYEQYF
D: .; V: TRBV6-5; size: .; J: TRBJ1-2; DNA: TGTGCCAGCAGTTACTCGGCAGGCGGGGATGGCTACACCTTC; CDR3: CASSYSAGGDGYTF
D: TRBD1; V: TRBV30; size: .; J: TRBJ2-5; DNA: TGTGCCTGGAGGACAGGGGTCGGTTTAGAGACCCAGTACTTC; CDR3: CAWRTGVGLETQYF
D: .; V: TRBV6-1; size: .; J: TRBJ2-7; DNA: TGTGCCAGCAGCCCCGAGGGGGACGAGCAGTACTTC; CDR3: CASSPEGDEQYF
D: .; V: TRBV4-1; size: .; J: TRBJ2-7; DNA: TGCGCCAGCAGCCAAGATCGGGGTGGGGTCTACGAGCAGTACTTC; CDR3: CASSQDRGGVYEQYF
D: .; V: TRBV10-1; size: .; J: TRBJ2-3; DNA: TGCGCCAGCAGTGAGTCGCGGGTTCTCACAGATACGCAGTATTTT; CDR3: CASSESRVLTDTQYF